This T cell receptor beta chain emerged from a study of response to subunit inactivated influenza vaccine. MiXCR was run by TCRdb on the RT-PCR reads, yielding one entry per CDR3 protein. The sample shows some 480,000 distinct CDR3 sequences, 10% to 11% of them seen only once. This CDR3 region has 16 residues. Germline loops: CDR1 LNHNV, CDR2 YYDKDF (reference sequence). V gave up 7 bases and J gave up 0 bases, with 17 bases separating them. This clonotype occurred many times. This sequence originates from a man aged 50 to 60 who received an inactivated influenza vaccine. This specimen was PBMCs from blood, taken 40 to 50 days after vaccination. The genes are TRBV15 and TRBJ2-3; a weak D match, TRBD1 (6 bases). The CDR3 DNA reads as TGTGCCACCAAGCCCAGGGGAGATTTTAGCACAGATACGCAGTATTTT. Residues: CATKPRGDFSTDTQYF.